The sequence of this TCR beta chain was determined in a study of Ad26.COV2.S vaccination and SARS-CoV-2 variants. Libraries were prepared by immunoSEQ multiplex PCR; TCRdb keeps only in-frame clonotypes and omits some of them. Among a few hundred thousand clones listed, roughly 88% were seen once. Germline CDR1 and CDR2: LNHDA and SQIVND (reference sequence). Trimming removed 6 bases from V and 4 bases from J; junction bases left unmatched: 5. The CDR3 has 14 amino acids. Treatment indicated: roughly 20 received Ad26.COV2.S at low or high dose, single or two shots; a few received placebo; per-sample allocation not given. Day 63 following the first vaccine or placebo injection was when the samples were taken.

The receptor's source is a person between 18 and 65 years old who received the Ad26.COV2.S COVID-19 vaccine or a placebo. This chain joins TRBV19 and TRBJ2-1; 8 bases align to TRBD1. The specimen comprised peripheral blood, sampled in a trial of Ad26.COV2.S vaccine versus placebo. The CDR3 is CASRGTGLYNEQFF. DNA for the CDR3: TGTGCCAGTAGGGGGACAGGTTTGTACAATGAGCAGTTCTTC.